The 15 T cell receptor beta chains given below trace back to one sample, sequenced in a study of T cell changes during pregnancy in multiple sclerosis. Libraries were prepared by immunoSEQ multiplex PCR; TCRdb keeps only in-frame clonotypes and omits some of them. The table lists roughly 100,000 clones, around 91% of them singletons, with roughly 1.7% in the top ten. The sample was peripheral blood, taken after pregnancy. The origin of the receptors is a female donor in good health, enrolled as a control in a pregnancy study.

This clone was seen once. The CDR3 sequence: CASSPRGLEKLFF. The CDR3 DNA sequence: TGTGCCAGCAGCCCACGAGGCCTTGAAAAACTGTTTTTT. The chain recombines TRBV5-6 with TRBJ1-4; no reliable D call. Trimming left V 4 bases short and J 7 bases short, with 11 bases between. The CDR3 sequence is 13 residues long. Per the germline V gene, CDR1 is SGHDT and CDR2 is YYEEEE.

As for this clone: Compared with germline, one end of the junction differs, possibly owing to a read error. The chain uses TRBV20-1 and TRBJ1-1, with 10 bases fitting TRBD1. Germline V gene lookup returns CDR1 DFQATT and CDR2 SNEGSKA (reference sequence). CDR3 length: 9 residues. The CDR3 DNA reads TGCAGTGCGGCGAGGGACAGGGGATTT. It translates to CSAARDRGF.

The chain joins TRBV28 to TRBJ1-1, with D uncertain. V dropped 8 bases and J dropped 7 bases, with 11 bases sitting between them. Germline loops: CDR1 MDHEN, CDR2 SYDVKM. The CDR3 loop spans 11 amino acids. In nucleotides, the CDR3 is TGTGCCAGCCGTGTCAGAAATGAAGCTTTCTTT. Translation gives CASRVRNEAFF.

This clone was counted only a few times. The V call is TRBV28, the J call TRBJ1-5, with D tentatively TRBD1 (6 bases). CDR1 is MDHEN, CDR2 SYDVKM, per germline. V lost 5 bases, J lost 0 bases, and 20 bases lay in between. There are 18 residues in the CDR3. The DNA of the CDR3 is TGTGCCAGCAGTCCACAACCGGGACAAGGTCATAGCAATCAGCCCCAGCATTTT. Amino acid sequence: CASSPQPGQGHSNQPQHF.

The chain has TRBV11-3 and TRBJ2-3; 7 nucleotides match TRBD1. The germline gives CDR1 SGHNT, CDR2 YENEEA. J lost 0 bases, V lost 5 bases, and 11 bases had no gene match. The CDR3 spans 17 residues. The CDR3 region has the DNA TGTGCCAGCAGCCCTCAACAGGGGTTAGCTAGCACAGATACGCAGTATTTT. Its translation is CASSPQQGLASTDTQYF.

This chain links TRBV10-3 with TRBJ2-7, with 10 bases lining up with TRBD1. The ends lost 6 bases at V and 2 bases at J; junction bases unmatched: 7. The CDR3 consists of 15 residues. Germline loops: CDR1 ENHRY, CDR2 SYGVKD. CDR3 DNA sequence: TGTGCCATCAGGACAGGGGGCGATCCTACCTACGAGCAGTACTTC. Translating gives CAIRTGGDPTYEQYF.

The chain is built from TRBV2 and TRBJ1-5, with TRBD1 matching over 7 bases. Germline CDR1 is SNHLY and CDR2 is FYNNEI. V lost 6 bases to trimming and J lost 4 bases; unmatched junction nucleotides: 6. CDR3 length equals 14 residues. CDR3 sequence: CASSPVTGNQPQHF. In nucleotides, the CDR3 is TGTGCCAGCAGCCCGGTGACAGGGAATCAGCCCCAGCATTTT.

This clone was seen just once. This chain uses TRBV6-5 with TRBJ2-7, with 8 bases that match TRBD2. With V trimmed by 4 bases and J by 5 bases, 13 bases remained unmatched. CDR3 size: 16 residues. Germline-derived CDR1 and CDR2 are MNHEY and SVGAGI. CDR3: CASSSPVGTRPDEQYF. Here the CDR3 DNA reads TGTGCCAGCAGTTCCCCCGTAGGGACTAGACCGGACGAGCAGTACTTC.

The chain is built from TRBV7-3 and TRBJ2-6; 9 bases map to TRBD1. The CDR3 spans 18 residues. Germline V lookup: CDR1 SGHTA, CDR2 FQGTGA. Germline trimming cut 6 bases from V and 0 bases from J; bases unmatched to any gene: 9. The CDR3 spells CASSFPTGGTSGANVLTF. CDR3 nucleotide sequence: TGTGCCAGCAGTTTTCCGACAGGGGGAACCTCTGGGGCCAACGTCCTGACTTTC.

The V gene is TRBV4-3, the J gene TRBJ2-1, with 10 bases lining up with TRBD2. The J segment lost 6 bases and the V segment lost 1 base, leaving 6 bases of the junction unmatched. The length of the CDR3 is 16 residues. CDR1 and CDR2 from the germline V gene are LGHNA and YSLEER. This chain's CDR3 is CASSQAGAGGRNEQFF. CDR3 sequence (DNA): TGCGCCAGCAGCCAAGCGGGAGCGGGGGGGCGCAATGAGCAGTTCTTC.

The sample holds a few counts of this clone. The J gene is TRBJ1-1, the V gene TRBV7-8; TRBD1 matches 7 bases. The V gene end was trimmed by 0 bases and the J gene end by 5 bases; junction bases not matched to a gene: 0. This CDR3 is 13 amino acids long. Germline CDR1 and CDR2: SGHVS and FQNEAQ. The CDR3 DNA is TGTGCCAGCAGCTTAGCGACAGGGACTGAAGCTTTCTTT. Residues: CASSLATGTEAFF.

J is TRBJ2-7 and V is TRBV6-5; the match to TRBD1 covers 9 bases. This CDR3 has 15 residues. Germline V gene data show CDR1 as MNHEY and CDR2 as SVGAGI. Trimming took 2 bases from V and 0 from J; bases not matched to a gene: 2. The CDR3 loop reads CASSYGQGSSYEQYF. The CDR3 coding sequence is TGTGCCAGCAGTTACGGACAGGGGAGCTCCTACGAGCAGTACTTC.

The chain carries TRBV5-6 and TRBJ1-5, with 7 bases identical to TRBD1. The CDR3 has 14 residues. Trimming took 6 bases from V and 2 from J; bases not matched to a gene: 5. CDR1 is SGHDT, CDR2 YYEEEE, per germline. The CDR3 spells CASISGQGNQPQHF. In nucleotides, the CDR3 is TGTGCCAGCATTTCTGGACAGGGCAATCAGCCCCAGCATTTT.

In DNA, the CDR3 is TGTGCCAGCAGTCGTAGTTGGGGGGGGACAGATACGCAGTATTTT. As protein: CASSRSWGGTDTQYF. V and J are TRBV27 and TRBJ2-3; 7 bases map to TRBD2. This CDR3 is built from 15 residues. The germline CDR1 and CDR2 sequences are MNHEY and SMNVEV (reference sequence). V lost 5 bases and J lost 3; bases outside the gene matches: 8.

The chain joins TRBV4-1 to TRBJ1-6; unclear D gene. Germline V gives CDR1 MGHRA, CDR2 YSYEKL. The CDR3 has 12 residues. V was clipped by 4 bases and J by 9 bases, with 7 bases between them. The CDR3 region has the DNA TGCGCCAGCAGCCTCGGAGGTTCACCCCTCCACTTT. It translates to CASSLGGSPLHF.